Following are 5 T cell receptor beta chains from one sample sequenced in a study of cytomegalovirus exposure and HLA in healthy donors (dated by TCRdb to about 2017). Preparation of the library involved the immunoSEQ multiplex PCR assay. A mixture of 60 forward primers for TCR Vbeta segments and 13 reverse primers for TCR Jbeta segments was used in the multiplex PCR. The table was pulled from immuneACCESS by TCRdb, which kept in-frame rearrangements only. Such tables lose some clones; where checked, under half of the loss comes from unresolved V genes, and the rest has no known cause. The sample profile shows about 120,000 clones; roughly 80% of them were found once. Of the sample, 5% to 8% is held by the ten largest clones. The specimen sequenced was PBMCs. The receptors were gathered from a man aged 25-45 years in good health and CMV-seropositive.

The chain has TRBV19 and TRBJ1-4; TRBD1 might be the D (5 bases). The V and J ends lost 2 bases and 4 bases respectively, with 8 bases between them. The germline V gene encodes CDR1 LNHDA and CDR2 SQIVND (reference sequence). The CDR3 contains 14 residues. CDR3 sequence (DNA): TGTGCCAGTAGTATAAGGGGAGGTAATGAAAAACTGTTTTTT. Translation gives CASSIRGGNEKLFF.

The chain has TRBV19 and TRBJ1-3, with D hard to call. Trimming took off 3 bases at V and 4 bases at J, with 4 bases between the two ends. The CDR3 is 12 residues long. Germline-derived CDR1 and CDR2 are LNHDA and SQIVND (reference sequence). This chain's CDR3 is CASSMSGNTIYF. CDR3 in DNA: TGTGCCAGTAGTATGTCGGGAAACACCATATATTTT.

There are a few counts of this clone. The chain combines TRBV7-9 with TRBJ1-4, with 7 bases aligning to TRBD1. The CDR3 runs 15 residues. Losses at the gene ends were 2 bases for V and 3 bases for J; bases not matched to a gene: 3. Germline CDR1 SEHNR, CDR2 FQNEAQ (reference sequence). The DNA for the CDR3 is TGTGCCAGCAGCTTAAGGACAGGACCTAATGAAAAACTGTTTTTT. Translation gives CASSLRTGPNEKLFF.

The gene calls are TRBV19 and TRBJ1-1; no definite D call. Germline V CDR1 and CDR2: LNHDA, SQIVND (reference sequence). This CDR3 region has 11 residues. V lost 1 base and J lost 7, with 4 bases in between. DNA of the CDR3: TGTGCCAGTAGTATAGGAGGTGAAGCTTTCTTT. The encoded protein is CASSIGGEAFF.

The rearrangement joins TRBV6-1 to TRBJ1-2; D may be TRBD1 (5 bases). The CDR3 has 12 residues. Trimming left V 4 bases short and J 3 bases short, with 6 bases between. Germline-derived CDR1 and CDR2 are MNHNS and SASEGT. The CDR3 DNA sequence: TGTGCCAGCAGTGGGGGGGACTATGGCTACACCTTC. Encoded protein: CASSGGDYGYTF.